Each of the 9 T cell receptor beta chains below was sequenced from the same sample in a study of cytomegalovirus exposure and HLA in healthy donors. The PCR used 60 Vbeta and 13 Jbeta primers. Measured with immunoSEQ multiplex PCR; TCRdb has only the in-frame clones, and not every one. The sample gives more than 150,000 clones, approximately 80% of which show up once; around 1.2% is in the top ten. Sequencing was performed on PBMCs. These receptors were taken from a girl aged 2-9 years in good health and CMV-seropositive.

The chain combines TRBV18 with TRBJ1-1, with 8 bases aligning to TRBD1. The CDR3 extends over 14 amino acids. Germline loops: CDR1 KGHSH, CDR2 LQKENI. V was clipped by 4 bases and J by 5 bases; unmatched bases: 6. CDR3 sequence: CASSQRDRNTEAFF. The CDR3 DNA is TGTGCCAGCTCACAACGGGACAGGAATACTGAAGCTTTCTTT.

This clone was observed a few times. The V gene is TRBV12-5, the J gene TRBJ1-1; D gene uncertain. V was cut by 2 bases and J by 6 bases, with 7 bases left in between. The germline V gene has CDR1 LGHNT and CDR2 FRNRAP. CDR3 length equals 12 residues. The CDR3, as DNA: TGTGCTAGTGGTTTGTATGTTTCTGAAGCTTTCTTT. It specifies CASGLYVSEAFF.

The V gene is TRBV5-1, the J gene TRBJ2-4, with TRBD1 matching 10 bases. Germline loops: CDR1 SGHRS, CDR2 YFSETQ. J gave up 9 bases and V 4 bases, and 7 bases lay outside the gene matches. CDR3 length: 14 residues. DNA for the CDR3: TGCGCCAGCAGCACCGGGACAGGGGTAGGCATTCAGTACTTC. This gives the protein CASSTGTGVGIQYF.

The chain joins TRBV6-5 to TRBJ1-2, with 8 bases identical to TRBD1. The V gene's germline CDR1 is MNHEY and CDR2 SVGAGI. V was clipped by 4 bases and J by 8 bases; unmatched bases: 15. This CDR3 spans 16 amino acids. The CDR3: CASSSPRDRPSWGYTF. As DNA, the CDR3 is TGTGCCAGCAGTTCCCCTCGGGACAGGCCGTCGTGGGGCTACACCTTC.

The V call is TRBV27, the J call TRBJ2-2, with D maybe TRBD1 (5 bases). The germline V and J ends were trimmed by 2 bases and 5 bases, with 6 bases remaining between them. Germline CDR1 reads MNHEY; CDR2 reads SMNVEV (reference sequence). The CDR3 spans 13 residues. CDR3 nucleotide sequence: TGTGCCAGCAGTTTAAGGGGTACCGGGGAGCTGTTTTTT. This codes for CASSLRGTGELFF.

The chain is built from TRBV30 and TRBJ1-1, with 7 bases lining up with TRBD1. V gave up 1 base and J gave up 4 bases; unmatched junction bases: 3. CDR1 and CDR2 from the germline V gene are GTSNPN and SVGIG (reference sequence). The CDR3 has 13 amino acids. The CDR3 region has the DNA TGTGCCTGGAGTGGCGGGACAGCCACTGAAGCTTTCTTT. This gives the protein CAWSGGTATEAFF. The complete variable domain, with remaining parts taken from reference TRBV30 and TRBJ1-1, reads SQTIHQWPATLVQPVGSPLSLECTVEGTSNPNLYWYRQAAGRGLQLLFYSVGIGQISSEVPQNLSASRPQDRQFILSSKKLLLSDSGFYLCAWSGGTATEAFFGQGTRLTVV.

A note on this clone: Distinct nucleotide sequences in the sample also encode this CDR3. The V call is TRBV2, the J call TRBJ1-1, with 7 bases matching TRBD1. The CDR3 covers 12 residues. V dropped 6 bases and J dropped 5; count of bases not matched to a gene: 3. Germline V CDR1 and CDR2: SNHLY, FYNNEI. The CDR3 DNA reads TGTGCCAGCAGGACAGGGCGGACTGAAGCTTTCTTT. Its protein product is CASRTGRTEAFF.

The CDR3, as DNA: TGTGCCACCAGAACTAGTTCCTACAATGAGCAGTTCTTC. Translating gives CATRTSSYNEQFF. V is TRBV15 and J is TRBJ2-1, with D possibly matching TRBD2 (5 bases). Trimming left V 6 bases short and J 1 base short, with 7 bases between. This CDR3 has 13 amino acids. Germline CDR1 LNHNV, CDR2 YYDKDF (reference sequence).

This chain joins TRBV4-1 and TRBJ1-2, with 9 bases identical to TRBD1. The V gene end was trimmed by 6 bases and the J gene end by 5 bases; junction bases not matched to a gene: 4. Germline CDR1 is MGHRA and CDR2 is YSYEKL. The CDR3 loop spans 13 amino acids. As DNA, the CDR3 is TGCGCCAGCAGAACGGACAGGGGATATGGCTACACCTTC. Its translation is CASRTDRGYGYTF.